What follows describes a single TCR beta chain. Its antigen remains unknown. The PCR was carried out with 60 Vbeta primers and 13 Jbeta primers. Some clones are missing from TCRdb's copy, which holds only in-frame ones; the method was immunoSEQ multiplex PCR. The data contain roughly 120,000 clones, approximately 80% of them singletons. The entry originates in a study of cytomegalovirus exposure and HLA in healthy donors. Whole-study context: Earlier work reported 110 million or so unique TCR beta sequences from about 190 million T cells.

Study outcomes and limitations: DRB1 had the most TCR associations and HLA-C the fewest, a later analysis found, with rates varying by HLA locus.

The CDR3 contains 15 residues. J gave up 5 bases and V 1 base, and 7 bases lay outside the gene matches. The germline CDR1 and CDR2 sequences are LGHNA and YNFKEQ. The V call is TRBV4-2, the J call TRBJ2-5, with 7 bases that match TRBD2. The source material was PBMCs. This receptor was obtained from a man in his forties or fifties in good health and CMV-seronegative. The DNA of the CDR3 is TGTGCCAGCAGCCAAGGGAGGACTAGTCGGGAGACCCAGTACTTC. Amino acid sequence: CASSQGRTSRETQYF.